This entry concerns a single T cell receptor beta chain. Its antigen is as yet unknown. The sample belongs to a study of cytomegalovirus exposure and HLA in healthy donors. Study findings and constraints: In a later analysis, compared with equally common non-associated chains, HLA-associated beta chains were more expanded.

Trimming shortened V by 2 bases and J by 8 bases, and 18 bases separated the two germline ends. The CDR3 contains 15 residues. Germline V CDR1 and CDR2: LGHNA, YNFKEQ. Healthy individuals who donated bone marrow served as the donors. The primer mix had 60 Vbeta and 13 Jbeta primers. The repertoire was sequenced with immunoSEQ multiplex PCR; TCRdb's copy has only in-frame clones and lacks some. Among around 180,000 clones listed, about 81% were seen once. The rearrangement links TRBV4-2 to TRBJ1-2, with D possibly being TRBD1 (5 bases). The source of this sequence is a man aged 18-30 years in good health and CMV-seronegative. Sequencing was done on a sample of PBMCs. The CDR3 nucleotides are TGTGCCAGCAGCCAATCAGAGAGGTCCCCAGGGGGCTACACCTTC. It is translated as CASSQSERSPGGYTF.